This T cell receptor beta chain was identified during a study of T-cell reconstitution after alpha-beta-depleted transplantation in children listed by TCRdb under 2016. Regarding the research as a whole: T-cell immune reconstitution after TCRalphabeta/CD19-depleted allogeneic hematopoietic cell transplantation in children was quantitatively tracked in the study by means of TCR repertoire profiling.

This clonotype was recorded many times. Its antigen remains undetermined. Base-call qualities are not available, and no considerably larger clone is one nucleotide away. The method was PCR. Sequenced using an Illumina HiSeq 2500. TCR libraries were prepared with molecular barcoding, using unique molecular identifiers to normalize TCRbeta repertoire quantification. Through fastp at Q25 and MiXCR, TCRdb rebuilt clones from the public reads, retaining in-frame beta chains. Identical CDR3 proteins give one entry, which carries the most common genes and DNA. The table for this sample lists some 120,000 distinct CDR3 sequences; under 25% of them were counted only once. The ten largest clonotypes hold about 10% of the sample. The germline V gene sets CDR1 to SGHRS and CDR2 to YFSETQ. A distance of 14 bases separates the germline ends of V and J, which lose 4 bases and 7 bases respectively. From the cysteine through the phenylalanine, the CDR3 covers 14 amino acids. Only the CDR3 region is kept as DNA, spanning 42 bases read in frame from base 1.

The meaning of the sample's treatment or condition label: allogeneic hematopoietic cell transplantation with graft depleted of TCRalphabeta T cells and CD19 B cells. TCRalphabeta/CD19-depleted allogeneic hematopoietic cell grafts were given to the transplant recipients, all of whom were children. General findings and caveats noted by the study authors: In some patients, high TCRbeta diversity at day 60 was attributed to recipient T cells and intrathymic progenitors that had survived conditioning. Over the following months the frequencies of hyperexpanded clones went down, and after one year T-cell counts and TCRbeta diversity were mostly credited to newly produced T cells. The apparently early alphabetaT-cell count recovery about two months after transplant was reportedly dependent on only several hundred rapidly expanded clones derived from non-depleted graft cells.

The chain couples TRBV5-1 to TRBJ2-2; the D segment could be TRBD2, given 6 matching bases. The input for sequencing was PBMCs, mostly from graft donor cells, taken 180 days after TCRalphabeta/CD19-depleted stem cell transplant. This sequence originates from a male patient aged 2-9 years who had a stem cell transplant for chronic granulomatous disease, so the T cells may come from the graft donor. The CDR3 protein sequence reads: CASSPGTVYGELFF. The nucleotide sequence is given as TGCGCCAGCAGCCCCGGGACTGTCTACGGGGAGCTGTTTTTT.